The present T cell receptor (beta chain) was sequenced within a study of blood T cell repertoires in COVID-19. Profiling relied on immunoSEQ multiplex PCR, and the TCRdb table lists in-frame clones only, not all of them. The sample has some 160,000 clones, about four fifths seen once. V lost 2 bases, J lost 0 bases, and 10 bases lay in between. Germline V gene data show CDR1 as LNHDA and CDR2 as SQIVND (reference sequence). The CDR3 extends over 15 amino acids. Specimen: peripheral blood. V usage is TRBV19 and J usage is TRBJ1-2; D is possibly TRBD1 (5 bases). This sequence was found in a woman older than 75 with acute or convalescent COVID-19. The CDR3 region has the DNA TGTGCCAGTAGTATAAGGGGCCTGGCTAACTATGGCTACACCTTC. This codes for CASSIRGLANYGYTF.